This entry concerns a single T cell receptor beta chain. Clones were read by immunoSEQ multiplex PCR, and TCRdb kept only the in-frame ones, dropping some. The sample records tens of thousands of clones, about 90% being singletons. The data derive from a study of control samples from healthy donors and cancer patients. Input material: blood. The source is a woman in her forties or fifties in good health.

In DNA form, the CDR3 reads TGTGCCAGCAGTTACACTAGAGCGAACACCGGGGAGCTGTTTTTT. Translating it yields CASSYTRANTGELFF. The chain employs TRBV6-6 and TRBJ2-2, with D possibly matching TRBD2 (5 bases). The length of the CDR3 is 15 residues. The ends were cut back, 2 bases at V and 0 bases at J, with 7 bases in the middle. CDR1 is MNHNY, CDR2 SVGAGI, per germline (reference sequence).